The rows below give T cell receptor beta chains drawn from one sample of a study of T cell responses to AZD1222 COVID-19 vaccine. Generated by immunoSEQ multiplex PCR, the TCRdb table keeps only in-frame clones and is missing some. The data hold 150,000 to 250,000 clones, with 90% to 95% observed a single time. The sequencing here drew on peripheral blood, taken 28 days after the second AZD1222 dose. Receptors originate from an adult who received the AZD1222 COVID-19 vaccine. Each CDR3 is given with its conserved first and last residue. Each record gives: V gene, CDR3 length, J gene, clone size, D gene, CDR3 DNA, CDR3 protein. The D gene is left open where the match is weak. Some rows mark clone size as missing; the rest say once, few, many or name a class of expanded clone.

V: TRBV11-3; length: 13; J: TRBJ2-7; size: NA; D: NA; DNA: TGTGCCAGCAGCCTGGGACAAGTCTACGAGCAGTACTTC; CDR3: CASSLGQVYEQYF
V: TRBV4-2; length: 16; J: TRBJ2-3; size: NA; D: NA; DNA: TGTGCCAGCAGCCAAGATCTGGCCACTAGCACAGATACGCAGTATTTT; CDR3: CASSQDLATSTDTQYF
V: TRBV6-5; length: 13; J: TRBJ1-1; size: once; D: NA; DNA: TGTGCCAGCAGTTGGGCGCCGAACACTGAAGCTTTCTTT; CDR3: CASSWAPNTEAFF
V: TRBV6-5; length: 15; J: TRBJ1-6; size: NA; D: NA; DNA: TGTGCCAGCAGCTACGGGTTACTAGGCCAATCACCCCTCCACTTT; CDR3: CASSYGLLGQSPLHF
V: TRBV7-2; length: 14; J: TRBJ2-1; size: NA; D: TRBD2; DNA: TGTGCCAGCAGCTTAACTAGCGGTCACCCGTCGAGGTTCTTC; CDR3: CASSLTSGHPSRFF
V: TRBV11-2; length: 15; J: TRBJ1-5; size: once; D: TRBD1; DNA: TGTGCCAGCAGCTTAGGACAGGGCTTCAATCAGCCCCAGCATTTT; CDR3: CASSLGQGFNQPQHF
V: TRBV3-1/TRBV3-2; length: 15; J: TRBJ2-7; size: once; D: TRBD2; DNA: TGTGCCAGCAGCCACAGCGGGAGGGCCCACTACGAGCAGTACTTC; CDR3: CASSHSGRAHYEQYF
V: TRBV28; length: 16; J: TRBJ1-1; size: once; D: NA; DNA: TGTGCCAGCACTCTTGACTCCGGGACCGCGAACACTGAAGCTTTCTTT; CDR3: CASTLDSGTANTEAFF
V: TRBV14; length: 14; J: TRBJ1-4; size: NA; D: NA; DNA: TGTGCCAGCAGCCAACGGCAGGGATTTGAAAAACTGTTTTTT; CDR3: CASSQRQGFEKLFF
V: TRBV18; length: 14; J: TRBJ1-2; size: once; D: NA; DNA: TGTGCCAGCTCACCTGTTCGGACGGAGGATGGCTACACCTTC; CDR3: CASSPVRTEDGYTF
V: TRBV15; length: 16; J: TRBJ2-7; size: NA; D: TRBD2; DNA: TGTGCCACCAGCAGAGCGCTGCAGCGGGAAGGGTACGAGCAGTACTTC; CDR3: CATSRALQREGYEQYF
V: TRBV5-1; length: 14; J: TRBJ1-3; size: once; D: NA; DNA: TGCGCCAGCAGCCCCCAGAGCTCTGGAAACACCATATATTTT; CDR3: CASSPQSSGNTIYF
V: TRBV5-1; length: 12; J: TRBJ2-7; size: NA; D: NA; DNA: TGCGCCAGCAGCTCACCATCCTACGAGCAGTACTTC; CDR3: CASSSPSYEQYF
V: TRBV5-8; length: 14; J: TRBJ2-7; size: NA; D: TRBD1; DNA: TGTGCCAGCAGCAGAGAACAGGGGGGTTACGAGCAGTACTTC; CDR3: CASSREQGGYEQYF
V: TRBV7-3; length: 13; J: TRBJ2-1; size: NA; D: NA; DNA: TGTGCCAGCAGCTTATTGTCCGGGATGGAGCAGTTCTTC; CDR3: CASSLLSGMEQFF
V: TRBV3-1/TRBV3-2; length: 17; J: TRBJ2-3; size: NA; D: NA; DNA: TGTGCCAGCAGCCACAATCCTCCGGGGCTTAGCACAGATACGCAGTATTTT; CDR3: CASSHNPPGLSTDTQYF
V: TRBV2; length: 15; J: TRBJ1-5; size: NA; D: NA; DNA: TGTGCCAGCAGTTCGGTTCAAGGGGGGGATCAGCCCCAGCATTTT; CDR3: CASSSVQGGDQPQHF
V: TRBV10-1; length: 12; J: TRBJ2-1; size: NA; D: NA; DNA: TGCGCCAGCAGTGAGTCGCGTGGTGAGCAGTTCTTC; CDR3: CASSESRGEQFF
V: TRBV3-1/TRBV3-2; length: 15; J: TRBJ2-7; size: large; D: TRBD2; DNA: TGTGCCAGCAGCCAAGAGGCGGGAGGGGCAACCGAGCAGTACTTC; CDR3: CASSQEAGGATEQYF
V: TRBV30; length: 11; J: TRBJ2-1; size: NA; D: TRBD2; DNA: TGTGCCTGGGGACTAGCCAATGAGCAGTTCTTC; CDR3: CAWGLANEQFF
V: TRBV5-4; length: 15; J: TRBJ2-5; size: NA; D: TRBD2; DNA: TGTGCCAGCAGTCCGGGACTAGCGGGAGAAGAGACCCAGTACTTC; CDR3: CASSPGLAGEETQYF
V: TRBV5-1; length: 14; J: TRBJ1-1; size: NA; D: NA; DNA: TGCGCCAGCAGCTTCGGGGAGATGAACACTGAAGCTTTCTTT; CDR3: CASSFGEMNTEAFF
V: TRBV5-6; length: 14; J: TRBJ1-1; size: once; D: NA; DNA: TGTGCCAGCAGCTTAGGCCCTAAAACAACTGAAGCTTTCTTT; CDR3: CASSLGPKTTEAFF
V: TRBV29-1; length: 11; J: TRBJ2-1; size: NA; D: NA; DNA: TGCAGCGTCGCAATATTAGTGGGGCAGTTCTTC; CDR3: CSVAILVGQFF
V: TRBV4-2; length: 16; J: TRBJ2-3; size: once; D: TRBD1; DNA: TGTGCCAGCAGCCAAGGGGACAGGGACAGCACAGATACGCAGTATTTT; CDR3: CASSQGDRDSTDTQYF
V: TRBV19; length: 14; J: TRBJ2-6; size: NA; D: NA; DNA: TGTGCCAGGAGACCTAACTCTGGGGCCAACGTCCTGACTTTC; CDR3: CARRPNSGANVLTF
V: TRBV12-5; length: 21; J: TRBJ1-2; size: NA; D: TRBD1; DNA: TGTGCTAGTGGTTTGTCCGGGACAGTCAAAGCGGACCCAGGGGGACGCTATGGCTACACCTTC; CDR3: CASGLSGTVKADPGGRYGYTF
V: TRBV3-1/TRBV3-2; length: 14; J: TRBJ1-5; size: NA; D: NA; DNA: TGTGCCAGCAGCCAAGGGACAGGCAATCAGCCCCAGCATTTT; CDR3: CASSQGTGNQPQHF
V: TRBV4-3; length: 15; J: TRBJ2-7; size: NA; D: TRBD1; DNA: TGCGCCAGCAGCCTTTCCGGGACAGGGATCTACGAGCAGTACTTC; CDR3: CASSLSGTGIYEQYF